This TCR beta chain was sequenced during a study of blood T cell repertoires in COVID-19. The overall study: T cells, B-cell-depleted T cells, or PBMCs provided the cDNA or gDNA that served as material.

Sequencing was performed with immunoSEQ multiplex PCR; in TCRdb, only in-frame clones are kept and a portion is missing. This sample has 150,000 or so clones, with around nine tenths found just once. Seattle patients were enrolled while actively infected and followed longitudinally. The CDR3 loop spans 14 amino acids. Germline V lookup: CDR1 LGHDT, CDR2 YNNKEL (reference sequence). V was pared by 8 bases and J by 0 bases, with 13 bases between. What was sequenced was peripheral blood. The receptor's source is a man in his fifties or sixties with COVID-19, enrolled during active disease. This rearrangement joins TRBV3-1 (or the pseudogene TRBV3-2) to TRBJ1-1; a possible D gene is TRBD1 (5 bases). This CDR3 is CASFSGGVNTEAFF. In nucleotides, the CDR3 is TGTGCCAGCTTTTCGGGGGGTGTGAACACTGAAGCTTTCTTT.